This TCR beta chain was sequenced during a study of blood T cell repertoires in COVID-19. Looking at the study overall: The samples span acute and convalescent COVID-19 from the United States, Italy and Spain.

Germline V gene data show CDR1 as SGDLS and CDR2 as YYNGEE. Germline trimming cut 4 bases from V and 1 base from J; bases unmatched to any gene: 5. The CDR3 spans 15 residues. Sequencing used immunoSEQ multiplex PCR; TCRdb keeps in-frame clones, though not all of them. The sample holds about 220,000 clones, approximately 88% seen once. The source is a middle-aged woman with acute COVID-19. The material sequenced was PBMCs or T cells enriched from blood (not recorded which). The chain uses TRBV9 and TRBJ1-1; 9 bases are a match to TRBD1. CDR3 in amino acids: CASSRQGVKNTEAFF. The CDR3 bases are TGTGCCAGCAGCCGACAGGGGGTAAAGAACACTGAAGCTTTCTTT.